This TCR beta chain was identified in a study of post-analysis software for immune sequencing data. Each TCR beta cDNA library carried unique molecular identifiers. Once about 0.95 to 10 million T cells were used, hundreds of thousands of cDNA molecules resulted. TCRdb re-derived calls from the PCR reads in MiXCR, one entry per CDR3 protein. The table shows approximately 160,000 distinct CDR3 sequences, with roughly 30% occurring only once. V lost 0 bases to trimming and J lost 10 bases, with 9 bases between them. The CDR3 sequence is 12 residues long. Germline CDR1 reads MNHNS; CDR2 reads SASEGT. Study observations and caveats: Compared with controls, patients had more of five TRBV segments, including TRBV5-6, TRBV5-1 and TRBV20-1. Strong same-batch co-clustering of samples appeared with F measure clustering. Significantly decreased normalized Chao1 diversity was recorded for multiple sclerosis patients relative to controls.

This clonotype was seen ten or more times. Its antigen is undetermined. Specimen: blood. V gene TRBV6-1 combines with J gene TRBJ2-5; D may match TRBD1 or TRBD2 (5 bases each). The TCR originated in a girl aged 10-17 years with multiple sclerosis. CDR3 sequence reads: CASSEAVGVQYF. The CDR3, as DNA: TGTGCCAGCAGTGAAGCCGTGGGGGTCCAGTACTTC.